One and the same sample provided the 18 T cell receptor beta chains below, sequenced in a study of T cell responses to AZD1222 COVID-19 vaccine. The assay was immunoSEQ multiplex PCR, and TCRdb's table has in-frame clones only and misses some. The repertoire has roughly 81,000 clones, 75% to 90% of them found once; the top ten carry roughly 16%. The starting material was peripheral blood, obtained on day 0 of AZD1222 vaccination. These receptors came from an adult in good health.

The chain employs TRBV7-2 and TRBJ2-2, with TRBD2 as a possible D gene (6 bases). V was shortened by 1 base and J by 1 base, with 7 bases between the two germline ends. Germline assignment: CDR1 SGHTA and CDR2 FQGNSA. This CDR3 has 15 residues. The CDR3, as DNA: TGTGCCAGCAGCTTAGGACTAGGGAACACCGGGGAGCTGTTTTTT. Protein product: CASSLGLGNTGELFF.

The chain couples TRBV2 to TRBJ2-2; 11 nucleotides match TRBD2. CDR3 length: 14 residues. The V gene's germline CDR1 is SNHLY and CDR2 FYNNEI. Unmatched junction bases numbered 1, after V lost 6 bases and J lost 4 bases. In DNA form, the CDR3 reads TGTGCCAGCAGGACTAGCGGGACCACCGGGGAGCTGTTTTTT. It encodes CASRTSGTTGELFF.

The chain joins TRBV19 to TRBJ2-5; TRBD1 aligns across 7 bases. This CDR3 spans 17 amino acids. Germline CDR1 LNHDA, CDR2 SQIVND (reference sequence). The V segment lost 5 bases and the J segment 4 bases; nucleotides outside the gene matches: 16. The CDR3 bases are TGTGCCAGTAGTCGGCCGGGCCTAGGGGGCTGGGGAGAGACCCAGTACTTC. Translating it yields CASSRPGLGGWGETQYF.

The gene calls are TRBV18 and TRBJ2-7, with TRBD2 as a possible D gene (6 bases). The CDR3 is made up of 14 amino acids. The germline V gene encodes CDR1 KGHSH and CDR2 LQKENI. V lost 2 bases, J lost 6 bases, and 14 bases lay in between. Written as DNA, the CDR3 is TGTGCCAGCTCACCAACTTCACCCGGGGGCGAGCAGTACTTC. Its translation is CASSPTSPGGEQYF.

CDR3 amino acids: CASSLSYGFNTIYF. The DNA of the CDR3 is TGTGCCAGCAGCCTAAGCTACGGGTTCAACACCATATATTTT. This chain joins TRBV7-9 and TRBJ1-3; D not resolved. Germline lookup yields CDR1 SEHNR and CDR2 FQNEAQ (reference sequence). CDR3 length equals 14 residues. The V end lost 5 bases, the J end lost 7 bases, and 15 bases lay between the germline ends. The whole variable domain, remainder taken from reference TRBV7-9 and TRBJ1-3, is DTGVSQNPRHKITKRGQNVTFRCDPISEHNRLYWYRQTLGQGPEFLTYFQNEAQLEKSRLLSDRFSAERPKGSFSTLEIQRTEQGDSAMYLCASSLSYGFNTIYFGEGSWLTVV.

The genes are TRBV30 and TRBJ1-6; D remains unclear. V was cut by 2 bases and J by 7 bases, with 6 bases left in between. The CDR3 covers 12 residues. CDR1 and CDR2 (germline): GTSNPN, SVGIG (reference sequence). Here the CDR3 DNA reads TGTGCCTGGAGTCCCCAGAATTCACCCCTCCACTTT. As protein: CAWSPQNSPLHF.

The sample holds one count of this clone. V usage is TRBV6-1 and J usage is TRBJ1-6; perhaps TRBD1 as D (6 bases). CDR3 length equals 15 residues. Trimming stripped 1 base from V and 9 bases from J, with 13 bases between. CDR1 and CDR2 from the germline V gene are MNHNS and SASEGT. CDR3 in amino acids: CASSEGPGVSSPLHF. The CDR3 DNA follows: TGTGCCAGCAGTGAAGGTCCAGGGGTGAGTTCACCCCTCCACTTT.

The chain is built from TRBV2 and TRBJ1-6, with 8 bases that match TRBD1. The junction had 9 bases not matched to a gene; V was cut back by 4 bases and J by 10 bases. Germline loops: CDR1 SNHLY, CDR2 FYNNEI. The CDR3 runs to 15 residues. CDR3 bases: TGTGCCAGCAGTGTCCCCAGGGGGCGCGGATCACCCCTCCACTTT. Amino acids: CASSVPRGRGSPLHF.

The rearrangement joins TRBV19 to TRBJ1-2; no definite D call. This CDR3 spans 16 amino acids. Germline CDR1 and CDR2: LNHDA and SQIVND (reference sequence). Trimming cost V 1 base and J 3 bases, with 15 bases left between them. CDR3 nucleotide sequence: TGTGCCAGTAGTATAGCGTTGGCGGCTAGGGACTATGGCTACACCTTC. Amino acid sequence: CASSIALAARDYGYTF.

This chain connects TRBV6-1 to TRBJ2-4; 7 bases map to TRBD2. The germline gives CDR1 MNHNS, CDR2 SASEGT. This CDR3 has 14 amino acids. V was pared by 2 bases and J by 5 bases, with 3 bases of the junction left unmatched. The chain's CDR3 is CASSERGLQNIQYF. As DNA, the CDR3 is TGTGCCAGCAGTGAACGGGGACTACAAAACATTCAGTACTTC.

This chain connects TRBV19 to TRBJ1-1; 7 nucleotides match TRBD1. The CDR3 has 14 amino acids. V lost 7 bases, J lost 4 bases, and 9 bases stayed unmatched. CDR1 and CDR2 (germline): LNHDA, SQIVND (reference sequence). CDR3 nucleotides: TGTGCCAGTATCCACAGGGGCGGCCCCACTGAAGCTTTCTTT. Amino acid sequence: CASIHRGGPTEAFF.

For the CDR3, the DNA is TGTGCCAGTAGTACCGACACGGCTTACGAGGAGCTGTTTTTT. Protein sequence: CASSTDTAYEELFF. The rearrangement links TRBV19 to TRBJ2-2, with D unclear. The V end lost 4 bases, the J end lost 10 bases, and 16 bases lay between the germline ends. CDR3 length: 14 amino acids. CDR1 LNHDA and CDR2 SQIVND come from the germline V gene (reference sequence).

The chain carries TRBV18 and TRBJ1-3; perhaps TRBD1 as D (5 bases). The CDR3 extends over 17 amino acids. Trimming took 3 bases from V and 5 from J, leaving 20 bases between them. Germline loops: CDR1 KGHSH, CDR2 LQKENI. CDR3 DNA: TGTGCCAGCTCACCGGAACAGGACACCGGGGGTAGAAACACCATATATTTT. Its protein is CASSPEQDTGGRNTIYF.

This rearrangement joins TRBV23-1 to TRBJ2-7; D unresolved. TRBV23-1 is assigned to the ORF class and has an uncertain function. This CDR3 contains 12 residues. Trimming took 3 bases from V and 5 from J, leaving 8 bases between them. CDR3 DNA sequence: TGCGCCAGCAGTCATTATTTCGACGAGCAGTACTTC. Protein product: CASSHYFDEQYF.

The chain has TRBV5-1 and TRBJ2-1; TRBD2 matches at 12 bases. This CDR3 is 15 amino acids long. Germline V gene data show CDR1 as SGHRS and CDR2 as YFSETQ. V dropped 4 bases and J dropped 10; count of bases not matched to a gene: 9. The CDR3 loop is CASSLLAGGGREQFF. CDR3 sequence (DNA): TGCGCCAGCAGCCTACTAGCGGGAGGAGGCAGGGAGCAGTTCTTC.

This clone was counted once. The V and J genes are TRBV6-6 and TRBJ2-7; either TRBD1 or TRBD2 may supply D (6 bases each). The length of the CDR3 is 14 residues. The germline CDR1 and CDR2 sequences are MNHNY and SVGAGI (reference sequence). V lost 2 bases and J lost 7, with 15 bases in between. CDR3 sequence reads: CASSYVRGLGEQYF. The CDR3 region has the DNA TGTGCCAGCAGTTACGTCCGGGGGCTGGGGGAGCAGTACTTC.

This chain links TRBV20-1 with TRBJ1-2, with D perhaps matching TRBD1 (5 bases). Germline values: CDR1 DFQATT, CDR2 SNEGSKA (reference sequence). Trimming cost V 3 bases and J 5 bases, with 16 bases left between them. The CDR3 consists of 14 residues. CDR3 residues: CSASFSGKGYGYTF. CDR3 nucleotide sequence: TGCAGTGCTAGTTTTTCAGGGAAGGGGTATGGCTACACCTTC.

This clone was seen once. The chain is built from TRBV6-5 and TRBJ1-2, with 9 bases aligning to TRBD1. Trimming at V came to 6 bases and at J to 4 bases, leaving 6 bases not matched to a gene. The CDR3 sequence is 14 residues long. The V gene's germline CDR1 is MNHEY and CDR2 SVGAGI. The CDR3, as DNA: TGTGCCAGCAGCCGGACGGACAGGGGCTATGGCTACACCTTC. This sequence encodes CASSRTDRGYGYTF.